Described below is a single T cell receptor beta chain sequence and its context. Its specificity is not known. At one boundary the junction diverges from the germline segment, which might be a read error. The data were taken from a study of response to subunit inactivated influenza vaccine. TCRdb analysed the RT-PCR reads with MiXCR anew, one entry per CDR3 protein. This table holds a few hundred thousand distinct CDR3 sequences, about 20% found once. CDR3 size: 14 residues. Germline CDR1 and CDR2: DFQATT and SNEGSKA (reference sequence). General study findings and limits: Authors suggested each seasonal flu vaccination may recruit only limited numbers of new T cells.

The chain links TRBV20-1 to TRBJ1-5; 10 nucleotides match TRBD1. The sequencing here drew on PBMCs from blood, taken less than 22 months after vaccination. The clonotype originates from a man aged 45 to 70 who received an inactivated influenza vaccine. CDR3 amino acids: CSAGTGTGVQSQHF. CDR3 nucleotide sequence: TGCAGTGCTGGAACCGGGACAGGGGTTCAGTCCCAGCATTTT.